One and the same sample provided the 20 T cell receptor beta chains below, sequenced in a study of vaccination and CD4 T cells after COVID-19. Treatment indicated: approximately 11-day PBMC culture with coronavirus spike peptide pools or control peptides (ViraFEST assay). Cultured CD4+ T-cell DNA underwent Oncomine TCR Beta short-read sequencing. TCRdb itself ran the PCR reads through MiXCR, one entry per CDR3 protein. The sample carries 14,000 or so distinct CDR3 sequences, 40% to 65% recorded once. The antigens for these receptors are not known. Sample: CD4+ T cells from blood, cultured in vitro, taken before SARS-CoV-2 vaccination. The receptor set was obtained from a human donor who had recovered from COVID-19.

The rearrangement uses TRBV7-9 and TRBJ2-5; D uncertain. CDR3 size: 17 residues. Looked up from germline, CDR1 is SEHNR and CDR2 is FQNEAQ (reference sequence). Trimming stripped 0 bases from V and 3 bases from J, with 17 bases between. This CDR3 is CASSLALSGTPKETQYF. The CDR3 bases are TGTGCCAGCAGCTTAGCGCTATCAGGAACCCCAAAAGAGACCCAGTACTTC.

There are a few counts of this clonotype. The CDR3 spells CSAEGQAANYGYTF. In DNA form, the CDR3 reads TGCAGTGCTGAGGGACAGGCAGCTAACTATGGCTACACCTTC. This chain links TRBV20-1 with TRBJ1-2; 8 positions match TRBD1. V gave up 5 bases and J gave up 0 bases; unmatched junction bases: 5. Germline V gene sequence: CDR1 DFQATT, CDR2 SNEGSKA (reference sequence). The CDR3 is made up of 14 amino acids.

This sequence joins TRBV5-8 and TRBJ1-5; possible D gene TRBD1, 5 bases. This CDR3 has 17 residues. The V gene lost 4 bases and the J gene lost 11 bases, with 28 bases spanning the gap. Per the germline V gene, CDR1 is SGHTS and CDR2 is YDEGEE. Written as DNA, the CDR3 is TGTGCCAGCAGCCCACCTTCGGCGGGGGTCCCCTACTTGGCCCAGCATTTT. Its translation: CASSPPSAGVPYLAQHF.

The V gene is TRBV6-1, the J gene TRBJ1-3; a possible D gene is TRBD1 (5 bases). CDR3 length: 15 amino acids. Trimming removed 0 bases from V and 8 bases from J, with 14 bases in between. Germline V gives CDR1 MNHNS, CDR2 SASEGT. This chain's CDR3 is CASSEADIGRDTIYF. CDR3 bases: TGTGCCAGCAGTGAAGCGGACATTGGGCGGGACACCATATATTTT.

V and J are TRBV12-3 or TRBV12-4 and TRBJ1-2; D is possibly TRBD1 (6 bases). Trimming left V 5 bases short and J 6 bases short, with 13 bases between. There are 13 residues in the CDR3. The CDR3 region has the DNA TGTGCCAGCAGTACCACAGGGAAGGATGGCTACACCTTC. It yields the protein CASSTTGKDGYTF.

The V and J genes are TRBV24-1 and TRBJ2-1; tentatively, D is TRBD2 (5 bases). The CDR3 runs 14 residues. V lost 3 bases and J lost 6, with 11 bases in between. CDR1 is KGHDR, CDR2 SFDVKD, per germline. The chain's CDR3 is CATSDDPGVNEQFF. CDR3 bases: TGTGCCACCAGTGATGACCCCGGGGTCAATGAGCAGTTCTTC.

The J gene is TRBJ2-1, the V gene TRBV7-3, with D tentatively TRBD2 (5 bases). The CDR3 length is 17 residues. CDR1 SGHTA and CDR2 FQGTGA come from the germline V gene. Trimming removed 1 base from V and 0 bases from J, with 13 bases in between. CDR3 coding DNA: TGTGCCAGCAGCTTAAGGACGGGGTTGACCTCCTACAATGAGCAGTTCTTC. Protein product: CASSLRTGLTSYNEQFF.

The chain combines TRBV27 with TRBJ2-7; TRBD1 matches 10 bases. This CDR3 is built from 15 residues. Trimming at V came to 5 bases and at J to 4 bases, leaving 8 bases not matched to a gene. CDR1 is MNHEY and CDR2 is SMNVEV in the germline V gene (reference sequence). The CDR3 coding sequence is TGTGCCAGCAGTAAGCCCCCGGGACAGGGGTACGAGCAGTACTTC. Translated, it gives CASSKPPGQGYEQYF.

This clonotype is medium-sized by share. V usage is TRBV28 and J usage is TRBJ1-5; no reliable D call. Trimming removed 6 bases at V and 4 bases at J, with 7 bases between. This CDR3 has 12 residues. The germline gives CDR1 MDHEN, CDR2 SYDVKM. The CDR3 loop is CASRQANQPQHF. CDR3 sequence (DNA): TGTGCCAGCAGGCAGGCGAATCAGCCCCAGCATTTT.

The table lists this clonotype with a few counts. The J gene is TRBJ2-1, the V gene TRBV7-3; D is perhaps TRBD2 (5 bases). The CDR3 consists of 15 residues. Germline CDR1 is SGHTA and CDR2 is FQGTGA. V shed 6 bases and J shed 6 bases, with 18 bases lying between them. The CDR3 DNA is TGTGCCAGCAGTCGCTCCCCACTAGATTCCAATGAGCAGTTCTTC. It yields the protein CASSRSPLDSNEQFF.

The rearrangement links TRBV6-5 to TRBJ1-6; D unclear. This CDR3 is built from 15 residues. Germline CDR1 MNHEY, CDR2 SVGAGI. V was clipped by 2 bases and J by 7 bases, with 12 bases between them. Written as DNA, the CDR3 is TGTGCCAGCAGTTACGTGCCAGATATCAATTCACCCCTCCACTTT. Protein: CASSYVPDINSPLHF.

The V gene is TRBV15, the J gene TRBJ2-5; 7 positions agree with TRBD2. CDR3 length equals 14 residues. Looked up from germline, CDR1 is LNHNV and CDR2 is YYDKDF (reference sequence). Trimming cost V 4 bases and J 4 bases; bases outside gene matches: 6. CDR3 sequence (DNA): TGTGCCACCAGCAAGGAACTAGCGTCAGAGACCCAGTACTTC. Its protein product is CATSKELASETQYF.

The chain is built from TRBV9 and TRBJ2-3; D is unresolved. Germline CDR1 reads SGDLS; CDR2 reads YYNGEE. The CDR3 runs to 12 residues. V lost 0 bases, J lost 6 bases, and 5 bases lay in between. CDR3 nucleotide sequence: TGTGCCAGCAGCGTAGATGCTGATACGCAGTATTTT. This sequence encodes CASSVDADTQYF.

This sequence joins TRBV20-1 and TRBJ1-5, with TRBD1 identical over 7 bases. Unmatched junction bases numbered 7, after V lost 4 bases and J lost 7 bases. The CDR3 loop spans 13 amino acids. Germline lookup yields CDR1 DFQATT and CDR2 SNEGSKA (reference sequence). CDR3 sequence (DNA): TGCAGTGCTAAGGGGACAGCAACCCAGCCCCAGCATTTT. This gives the protein CSAKGTATQPQHF.

The chain recombines TRBV7-2 with TRBJ2-7, with 8 bases that match TRBD2. The J segment lost 3 bases and the V segment lost 3 bases, leaving 7 bases of the junction unmatched. The CDR3 is 15 residues long. Germline CDR1 SGHTA, CDR2 FQGNSA. CDR3: CASSLGGGLFYEQYF. The CDR3 DNA reads as TGTGCCAGCAGCTTGGGCGGGGGGCTCTTCTACGAGCAGTACTTC.

The V and J genes are TRBV27 and TRBJ1-4, with 9 bases identical to TRBD1. This CDR3 has 16 amino acids. V was pared by 5 bases and J by 8 bases, with 12 bases of the junction left unmatched. The germline CDR1 and CDR2 sequences are MNHEY and SMNVEV (reference sequence). The CDR3 spells CASSPRATGGEEKLFF. The CDR3 nucleotides read TGTGCCAGCAGTCCCCGAGCGACAGGGGGGGAAGAAAAACTGTTTTTT.

This chain links TRBV15 with TRBJ1-2, with D perhaps matching TRBD1 (5 bases). V lost 0 bases, J lost 8 bases, and 16 bases lay in between. Germline V gene data show CDR1 as LNHNV and CDR2 as YYDKDF (reference sequence). There are 15 residues in the CDR3. CDR3 bases: TGTGCCACCAGCAGAGAGGCCCAGGGCCAGGGCGGCTACACCTTC. Protein: CATSREAQGQGGYTF.

The chain recombines TRBV20-1 with TRBJ2-1; TRBD2 matches at 8 bases. The CDR3 is 15 residues long. J gave up 8 bases and V 7 bases, and 16 bases lay outside the gene matches. Germline V gene data show CDR1 as DFQATT and CDR2 as SNEGSKA (reference sequence). The DNA for the CDR3 is TGCAGTGTTAGGGTGACTAGCGCTACATCCTATGAGCAGTTCTTC. This translates into CSVRVTSATSYEQFF.

The V and J genes are TRBV6-5 and TRBJ1-2, with no clear D. The germline V gene has CDR1 MNHEY and CDR2 SVGAGI. The length of the CDR3 is 13 residues. Trimming shortened V by 0 bases and J by 8 bases, and 10 bases separated the two germline ends. CDR3 nucleotides: TGTGCCAGCAGTTACTCGAGGCTCGTGGGCTACACCTTC. Translated, it gives CASSYSRLVGYTF.

This rearrangement joins TRBV27 to TRBJ1-1; D is perhaps TRBD1 (5 bases). V was pared by 6 bases and J by 1 base, with 12 bases between. The CDR3 is 14 residues long. CDR1 MNHEY and CDR2 SMNVEV come from the germline V gene (reference sequence). The CDR3 sequence: CASRPMGRNTEAFF. CDR3 nucleotides: TGTGCCAGCAGACCCATGGGGCGGAACACTGAAGCTTTCTTT.